Shown below are 31 T cell receptor beta chains from a single sample sequenced in a study of T cells in Graves' hyperthyroidism and ophthalmopathy. RNA transcripts yielded amplified TCR beta CDR3 regions. An initial round of RT-PCR targeting the TCR CDR3 relied on the HTBI primer set. Each CDR3 protein is one row after TCRdb ran MiXCR on the multiplex PCR reads. The repertoire consists of over 700,000 distinct CDR3 sequences, with 18% occurring once and the leading ten covering 15% to 20%. The material sequenced was blood. The receptors here all came from a woman between 45 and 65 years old with Graves' hyperthyroidism that later progressed to Graves' ophthalmopathy.

The J gene is TRBJ2-1, the V gene TRBV5-1; D uncertain. This CDR3 spans 13 amino acids. CDR1 and CDR2 (germline): SGHRS, YFSETQ. The V end was cut by 6 bases, the J end by 5 bases, with 12 bases between. Here the CDR3 reads CASKKDADNEQFF. CDR3 nucleotides: TGCGCCAGCAAAAAAGACGCGGACAATGAGCAGTTCTTC.

This clonotype was counted at least ten times. The genes are TRBV30 and TRBJ1-5; no reliable D call. This CDR3 spans 14 amino acids. CDR1 is GTSNPN and CDR2 is SVGIG in the germline V gene (reference sequence). V lost 5 bases and J lost 0, with 11 bases in between. The CDR3: CAWSAEYSNQPQHF. CDR3 bases: TGTGCCTGGTCGGCCGAGTATAGCAATCAGCCCCAGCATTTT.

This clonotype was counted at least ten times. The rearrangement links TRBV2 to TRBJ2-1; no firm D call. V was clipped by 10 bases and J by 8 bases, with 15 bases between them. The CDR3 runs to 12 residues. Germline loops: CDR1 SNHLY, CDR2 FYNNEI. The CDR3 is CATKSGSHEQFF. CDR3 coding DNA: TGTGCCACCAAATCAGGAAGCCATGAGCAGTTCTTC. Using reference TRBV2 and TRBJ2-1 for the parts outside the CDR3, the full variable domain is EPEVTQTPSHQVTQMGQEVILRCVPISNHLYFYWYRQILGQKVEFLVSFYNNEISEKSEIFDDQFSVERPDGSNFTLKIRSTKLEDSAMYFCATKSGSHEQFFGPGTRLTVL.

This clonotype was recorded at least ten times. The J gene is TRBJ1-2, the V gene TRBV6-1, with D possibly being TRBD1 (5 bases). The CDR3 has 16 amino acids. The germline CDR1 and CDR2 sequences are MNHNS and SASEGT. V was cut by 2 bases and J by 7 bases, with 20 bases left in between. This CDR3 reads CASSEIGRVGSGGYTF. The CDR3 DNA follows: TGTGCCAGCAGTGAAATCGGCAGGGTTGGTTCGGGTGGCTACACCTTC.

This sequence joins TRBV7-9 and TRBJ2-7, with a tentative D call TRBD2 (6 bases). The CDR3 loop spans 16 amino acids. From germline, CDR1 is SEHNR and CDR2 FQNEAQ (reference sequence). V lost 5 bases and J lost 3, with 20 bases in between. Here the CDR3 reads CASSPSIAGTFYEQYF. The CDR3 DNA sequence: TGTGCCAGCAGCCCTAGTATCGCGGGGACCTTCTACGAGCAGTACTTC.

The V and J genes are TRBV6-1 and TRBJ2-5, with a weak D call TRBD1 (6 bases). V dropped 8 bases and J dropped 5 bases, with 15 bases sitting between them. The CDR3 length is 13 residues. Germline loops: CDR1 MNHNS, CDR2 SASEGT. CDR3 sequence: CASRRTVFETQYF. The CDR3 DNA follows: TGTGCCAGCCGTAGGACAGTATTCGAGACCCAGTACTTC.

This chain links TRBV6-1 with TRBJ1-5; D remains ambiguous. There are 15 residues in the CDR3. Germline assignment: CDR1 MNHNS and CDR2 SASEGT. V shed 2 bases and J shed 6 bases, with 14 bases lying between them. CDR3 sequence: CASSELPLAGQPQHF. The CDR3 nucleotides are TGTGCCAGCAGTGAACTGCCACTGGCGGGTCAGCCCCAGCATTTT.

This clonotype was seen many times. V is TRBV11-2 and J is TRBJ1-1; maybe TRBD1 (5 bases). Germline V lookup: CDR1 SGHAT, CDR2 FQNNGV. The CDR3 runs 17 residues. With 1 base removed from V and 0 bases from J, the gap between germline ends came to 15 bases. CDR3 nucleotide sequence: TGTGCCAGCAGCTTAGGTCCCACAGGACCGATGAACACTGAAGCTTTCTTT. It is translated as CASSLGPTGPMNTEAFF.

The chain links TRBV20-1 to TRBJ2-2; perhaps TRBD1 as D (6 bases). Trimming took 6 bases from V and 1 from J, leaving 12 bases between them. Germline CDR1 DFQATT, CDR2 SNEGSKA (reference sequence). CDR3 size: 14 residues. The CDR3 is CSAWTAWNTGELFF. DNA for the CDR3: TGCAGTGCCTGGACAGCTTGGAACACCGGGGAGCTGTTTTTT.

V and J are TRBV20-1 and TRBJ1-2; 10 nucleotides match TRBD1. The germline V gene encodes CDR1 DFQATT and CDR2 SNEGSKA (reference sequence). V gave up 3 bases and J gave up 8 bases; unmatched junction bases: 9. The CDR3 runs 14 residues. The CDR3 here is CSASETGTGVGYTF. CDR3 in DNA: TGCAGTGCTAGCGAAACCGGGACAGGGGTCGGCTACACCTTC.

In this sample, this clonotype turned up a few times. This chain connects TRBV11-2 to TRBJ1-1; TRBD1 is a possible D gene (6 bases). CDR1 is SGHAT, CDR2 FQNNGV, per germline. CDR3 size: 15 residues. V was pared by 4 bases and J by 4 bases, with 16 bases between. CDR3 in DNA: TGTGCCAGCAGCTCCATTACAGGGATCGGCACTGAAGCTTTCTTT. This codes for CASSSITGIGTEAFF.

This clonotype was observed a few times. A much larger clone sits a single nucleotide away, making a read error possible. The rearrangement uses TRBV3-1 and TRBJ2-1, with D possibly called TRBD1 or TRBD2 (6 bases each). From germline, CDR1 is LGHDT and CDR2 YNNKEL (reference sequence). The CDR3 is 17 amino acids. In DNA form, the CDR3 reads TGTGCCAGCGGCCAAGAAGGGGGTCGCGGGGAATACAATGAGCAGTTCTTC. Translated: CASGQEGGRGEYNEQFF.

At least ten counts were recorded for this clonotype. V gene TRBV13 combines with J gene TRBJ2-1; D possibly matches TRBD1 or TRBD2 (6 bases each). CDR1 and CDR2 (germline): PRHDT, FYEKMQ (reference sequence). CDR3 length: 15 amino acids. Trimming left V 7 bases short and J 2 bases short, with 15 bases between. The CDR3 DNA reads as TGTGCCAGCACTGGAGGAGGGGGGCCCTACAATGAGCAGTTCTTC. The encoded protein is CASTGGGGPYNEQFF.

The chain carries TRBV12-3 or TRBV12-4 and TRBJ1-2; 9 positions match TRBD1. V was clipped by 6 bases and J by 8 bases; unmatched bases: 4. The CDR3 runs 12 residues. This chain's CDR3 is CASRGDRDGYTF. CDR3 nucleotide sequence: TGTGCCAGCAGGGGGGACAGGGACGGCTACACCTTC.

The chain is built from TRBV2 and TRBJ1-3, with D perhaps TRBD1 (6 bases). V lost 6 bases to trimming and J lost 4 bases, with 16 bases between them. The germline CDR1 and CDR2 sequences are SNHLY and FYNNEI. CDR3 length: 15 residues. The CDR3 reads CASSPGQLRGNTIYF. The DNA for the CDR3 is TGTGCCAGCAGCCCCGGACAGCTCAGGGGAAACACCATATATTTT.

This clonotype has a handful of counts. V is TRBV4-2 and J is TRBJ2-3; TRBD2 is a possible D gene (6 bases). V shed 1 base and J shed 5 bases, with 13 bases lying between them. The CDR3 spans 15 residues. CDR1 and CDR2 from the germline V gene are LGHNA and YNFKEQ. The CDR3 protein is CASSQGWSSGDTQYF. CDR3 DNA sequence: TGTGCCAGCAGCCAAGGGTGGAGTAGCGGAGATACGCAGTATTTT.

In this sample, this clonotype turned up a few times. The chain is built from TRBV3-1 and TRBJ2-5, with D perhaps TRBD1 or TRBD2 (6 bases each). The germline gives CDR1 LGHDT, CDR2 YNNKEL (reference sequence). V lost 1 base and J lost 4, with 22 bases in between. The CDR3 loop spans 18 amino acids. CDR3 in DNA: TGTGCCAGCAGCCAAGGGGGCCGAGGGGGGCAAGGTAGAGAGACCCAGTACTTC. Its protein product is CASSQGGRGGQGRETQYF.

The chain carries TRBV7-9 and TRBJ1-4; D remains ambiguous. V gave up 2 bases and J gave up 13 bases, with 11 bases separating them. The CDR3 runs 12 residues. Per the germline V gene, CDR1 is SEHNR and CDR2 is FQNEAQ (reference sequence). The CDR3 DNA reads as TGTGCCAGCAGCTTACCCAAGGCCAGACTGTTTTTT. Translated: CASSLPKARLFF.

The chain uses TRBV3-1 and TRBJ1-2; tentatively, D is TRBD1 (5 bases). Germline-derived CDR1 and CDR2 are LGHDT and YNNKEL (reference sequence). This CDR3 contains 14 residues. V gave up 5 bases and J gave up 4 bases, with 14 bases separating them. As DNA, the CDR3 is TGTGCCAGCAGCAATCCAACAGGTTTCTATGGCTACACCTTC. Protein: CASSNPTGFYGYTF.

This clonotype occurred many times. The genes are TRBV27 and TRBJ2-5; weak D call: TRBD1 (5 bases). Trimming pared 5 bases from V and 2 bases from J, leaving 18 bases between. Germline V gene sequence: CDR1 MNHEY, CDR2 SMNVEV (reference sequence). The CDR3 loop spans 16 amino acids. The CDR3 DNA sequence: TGTGCCAGCAGTCCCAGGGCCTACCCCAGGCAAGAGACCCAGTACTTC. Its protein is CASSPRAYPRQETQYF.

J is TRBJ1-4 and V is TRBV7-9, with TRBD1 as a possible D gene (5 bases). V lost 6 bases and J 8 bases, leaving 13 bases between the germline ends. Germline CDR1 SEHNR, CDR2 FQNEAQ (reference sequence). The CDR3 is made up of 13 amino acids. CDR3 bases: TGTGCCAGCAGAGGAGGGACGCAAGAAAAACTGTTTTTT. It specifies CASRGGTQEKLFF.

This clonotype was recorded many times. The chain carries TRBV6-1 and TRBJ2-2, with 10 positions matching TRBD2. There are 18 residues in the CDR3. Germline CDR1 reads MNHNS; CDR2 reads SASEGT. V dropped 2 bases and J dropped 7; count of bases not matched to a gene: 13. The CDR3 nucleotides are TGTGCCAGCAGTGAACGACCGAGAGCGGGGGGGCCTAGCGGGGAGCTGTTTTTT. Residues: CASSERPRAGGPSGELFF.

This clonotype was recorded at least ten times. This sequence joins TRBV10-3 and TRBJ2-2; D unresolved. The CDR3 is 14 residues long. Germline assignment: CDR1 ENHRY and CDR2 SYGVKD. V lost 2 bases and J lost 2, with 6 bases in between. The CDR3 region has the DNA TGTGCCATCAGTGAGGGACGCAACACCGGGGAGCTGTTTTTT. It specifies CAISEGRNTGELFF.

Ten or more counts support this clonotype. This chain links TRBV7-2 with TRBJ2-3, with TRBD2 matching over 9 bases. J lost 4 bases, V lost 3 bases, and 2 bases had no gene match. CDR1 is SGHTA, CDR2 FQGNSA, per germline. The CDR3 loop spans 14 amino acids. The CDR3 sequence is CASSFSGGPDTQYF. The CDR3 bases are TGTGCCAGCAGCTTTAGCGGGGGCCCAGATACGCAGTATTTT.

J is TRBJ2-7 and V is TRBV3-1, with TRBD1 matching over 9 bases. Per germline, CDR1 LGHDT and CDR2 YNNKEL (reference sequence). The CDR3 totals 15 residues. The V and J ends lost 0 bases and 4 bases, in that order; junction bases with no gene match: 4. The CDR3: CASSQESGQGYEQYF. CDR3 nucleotides: TGTGCCAGCAGCCAAGAATCTGGACAGGGGTACGAGCAGTACTTC.

The table lists this clonotype with a few counts. V is TRBV6-1 and J is TRBJ1-4; D not certain. The V gene's germline CDR1 is MNHNS and CDR2 SASEGT. The CDR3 spans 14 residues. V lost 5 bases, J lost 8 bases, and 15 bases lay in between. CDR3 coding DNA: TGTGCCAGCAGTTCGCTACCGGTACAGGAAAAACTGTTTTTT. This sequence encodes CASSSLPVQEKLFF.

This clonotype was seen many times. The chain employs TRBV13 and TRBJ1-6, with a possible D match to TRBD1 (6 bases). CDR3 size: 16 residues. Per the germline V gene, CDR1 is PRHDT and CDR2 is FYEKMQ (reference sequence). V lost 3 bases to trimming and J lost 2 bases, with 11 bases between them. The CDR3 reads CASSFYGQTYNSPLHF. The CDR3 nucleotides are TGTGCCAGCAGCTTCTATGGACAGACCTATAATTCACCCCTCCACTTT.

This clonotype came up a few times. The V and J genes are TRBV10-2 and TRBJ1-1; D possibly corresponds to TRBD1 (6 bases). CDR1 and CDR2 (germline): WSHSY, SAAADI. V gave up 7 bases and J gave up 11 bases, with 14 bases separating them. CDR3 length: 11 residues. CDR3 loop: CASTPGDKAFF. The CDR3 coding sequence is TGCGCCAGCACCCCAGGGGACAAGGCTTTCTTT.

This clonotype was counted between two and nine times. The J gene is TRBJ1-6, the V gene TRBV19; the D gene is possibly TRBD1 (6 bases). CDR3 length: 15 amino acids. CDR1 and CDR2 (germline): LNHDA, SQIVND (reference sequence). The V end was cut by 6 bases, the J end by 6 bases, with 15 bases between. The CDR3 region is CASSNGQTPNSPLHF. The CDR3 DNA is TGTGCCAGTAGCAACGGACAGACCCCTAATTCACCCCTCCACTTT.

The CDR3 sequence is CASMGTSGGAYEQFF. In DNA form, the CDR3 reads TGTGCCAGCATGGGGACTAGCGGGGGGGCCTATGAGCAGTTCTTC. The chain couples TRBV6-1 to TRBJ2-1, with 16 bases lining up with TRBD2. The V gene end was trimmed by 7 bases and the J gene end by 8 bases; junction bases not matched to a gene: 5. The CDR3 runs to 15 residues. Germline-derived CDR1 and CDR2 are MNHNS and SASEGT.

This clonotype was seen at least ten times. CDR3 sequence (DNA): TGTGCCATGCAGGGGCGTGCCGGCCTAGGATATGGCTACACCTTC. It specifies CAMQGRAGLGYGYTF. The V gene is TRBV10-3, the J gene TRBJ1-2; possible D gene TRBD1, 6 bases. The CDR3 is made up of 15 amino acids. The V and J ends lost 9 bases and 5 bases respectively, with 22 bases between them. Germline V gene sequence: CDR1 ENHRY, CDR2 SYGVKD.